One and the same sample provided the 23 T cell receptor beta chains below, sequenced in a study of cytomegalovirus exposure and HLA in healthy donors. The PCR was carried out with 60 Vbeta primers and 13 Jbeta primers. Clones were sequenced by immunoSEQ multiplex PCR, and TCRdb holds only the in-frame ones, with some missing. The sample holds 100,000 to 150,000 clones, 78% seen once. The sequencing input was PBMCs. These receptors were obtained from a man aged 25 to 45 in good health and CMV-seropositive.

This clone has just a few counts. This sequence joins TRBV11-2 and TRBJ2-7, with 10 bases that match TRBD2. CDR1 SGHAT and CDR2 FQNNGV come from the germline V gene. V dropped 10 bases and J dropped 0; count of bases not matched to a gene: 12. The CDR3 is made up of 16 amino acids. CDR3 DNA: TGTGCCACACGGACTAGCGGAACCTATAACTCCTACGAGCAGTACTTC. It codes for CATRTSGTYNSYEQYF.

CDR3 residues: CASSLGRGRYTDTQYF. The DNA for the CDR3 is TGCGCCAGCAGCTTAGGCAGGGGGCGATACACAGATACGCAGTATTTT. The chain joins TRBV5-1 to TRBJ2-3; 8 nucleotides agree with TRBD1. The CDR3 is made up of 16 amino acids. The junction had 7 bases not matched to a gene; V was cut back by 2 bases and J by 2 bases. Germline V gene sequence: CDR1 SGHRS, CDR2 YFSETQ.

The CDR3 reads CASSVAPGGGDIQYF. The CDR3 coding sequence is TGTGCCAGCAGCGTAGCTCCGGGGGGCGGGGACATTCAGTACTTC. The chain couples TRBV9 to TRBJ2-4, with D perhaps matching TRBD2 (7 bases). Germline values: CDR1 SGDLS, CDR2 YYNGEE. The CDR3 sequence is 15 residues long. The germline V and J ends were trimmed by 0 bases and 8 bases, with 15 bases remaining between them.

This clone was counted a few times. The gene calls are TRBV2 and TRBJ1-5, with TRBD1 matching over 7 bases. Trimming took 6 bases from V and 7 from J; bases not matched to a gene: 3. Germline-derived CDR1 and CDR2 are SNHLY and FYNNEI. This CDR3 has 12 residues. The DNA for the CDR3 is TGTGCCAGCAGGCAGGGGGAACAGCCCCAGCATTTT. Its protein product is CASRQGEQPQHF.

The CDR3 DNA reads TGCGCCAGCAGTGAGTCCGGACAGCCCTATGGCTACACCTTC. Its translation: CASSESGQPYGYTF. The chain links TRBV10-1 to TRBJ1-2; tentatively, D is TRBD1 (6 bases). The germline V gene has CDR1 WNHNN and CDR2 SYGVQD (reference sequence). This CDR3 has 14 amino acids. Trimming removed 0 bases from V and 4 bases from J, with 9 bases in between.

This chain joins TRBV2 and TRBJ1-1, with 7 positions matching TRBD1. From germline, CDR1 is SNHLY and CDR2 FYNNEI. The length of the CDR3 is 16 residues. Trimming took 4 bases from V and 4 from J; bases not matched to a gene: 12. CDR3 in amino acids: CASSASTGAVGTEAFF. DNA of the CDR3: TGTGCCAGCAGTGCTAGCACAGGGGCCGTGGGCACTGAAGCTTTCTTT.

V and J are TRBV5-1 and TRBJ2-7; D perhaps matches TRBD2 (5 bases). The V end was cut by 4 bases, the J end by 0 bases, with 11 bases between. The germline V gene has CDR1 SGHRS and CDR2 YFSETQ. This CDR3 has 14 residues. The CDR3 is CASSPMGSSYEQYF. The CDR3 DNA follows: TGCGCCAGCAGCCCGATGGGGAGCTCCTACGAGCAGTACTTC.

The chain joins TRBV15 to TRBJ2-3; 10 bases are shared with TRBD2. This CDR3 comprises 19 residues. Trimming at V came to 5 bases and at J to 0 bases, leaving 14 bases not matched to a gene. CDR1 and CDR2 from the germline V gene are LNHNV and YYDKDF (reference sequence). CDR3 in amino acids: CATSPFPTSGFTSTDTQYF. In nucleotides, the CDR3 is TGTGCCACCAGCCCGTTCCCGACTAGCGGGTTTACTAGCACAGATACGCAGTATTTT.

J is TRBJ2-3 and V is TRBV12-5, with 7 bases identical to TRBD1. V lost 6 bases and J lost 2; bases outside the gene matches: 5. The CDR3 contains 14 residues. Germline CDR1 is LGHNT and CDR2 is FRNRAP. The CDR3 region is CASGPGTDTDTQYF. As DNA, the CDR3 is TGTGCTAGTGGGCCCGGGACAGACACAGATACGCAGTATTTT.

The rearrangement links TRBV2 to TRBJ1-3, with 8 bases aligning to TRBD1. Germline V gene lookup returns CDR1 SNHLY and CDR2 FYNNEI. V was clipped by 4 bases and J by 4 bases; unmatched bases: 6. The CDR3 totals 15 residues. The CDR3 loop reads CASSGGDRSGNTIYF. The CDR3 nucleotides read TGTGCCAGCAGTGGTGGGGACAGGTCCGGAAACACCATATATTTT.

The chain is built from TRBV29-1 and TRBJ1-3; 12 bases map to TRBD1. CDR3 size: 17 residues. Trimming cost V 6 bases and J 3 bases; bases outside gene matches: 12. CDR1 SQVTM and CDR2 ANQGSEA come from the germline V gene. The DNA for the CDR3 is TGCAGCGTGCAAATTCCGGGACAGGGGGCATTTGGAAACACCATATATTTT. Residues: CSVQIPGQGAFGNTIYF.

In this sample, this clone turned up once. This sequence joins TRBV7-2 and TRBJ1-3; a possible D gene is TRBD1 (5 bases). The V gene's germline CDR1 is SGHTA and CDR2 FQGNSA. The V end was cut by 4 bases, the J end by 4 bases, with 11 bases between. This CDR3 has 14 amino acids. This CDR3 is CASSSGGSGNTIYF. The DNA of the CDR3 is TGTGCCAGCAGCTCCGGGGGGTCCGGAAACACCATATATTTT.

There are a few counts of this clone. The chain is built from TRBV30 and TRBJ1-2; 8 bases map to TRBD1. The CDR3 length is 13 residues. With 0 bases clipped from V and 11 bases from J, the junction kept 8 bases outside the gene matches. Germline loops: CDR1 GTSNPN, CDR2 SVGIG (reference sequence). The CDR3 is CAWSVLGTGGYTF. In nucleotides, the CDR3 is TGTGCCTGGAGTGTACTTGGGACAGGCGGTTACACCTTC.

The V and J genes are TRBV5-1 and TRBJ2-2; 7 positions match TRBD1. CDR1 is SGHRS, CDR2 YFSETQ, per germline. The V gene end was trimmed by 1 base and the J gene end by 3 bases; junction bases not matched to a gene: 6. The CDR3 runs 16 residues. CDR3 sequence (DNA): TGCGCCAGCAGCTTGTCGAGAGACAGGGACACCGGGGAGCTGTTTTTT. This translates into CASSLSRDRDTGELFF.

The gene calls are TRBV5-1 and TRBJ1-2; no definite D call. The germline V gene has CDR1 SGHRS and CDR2 YFSETQ. Trimming pared 3 bases from V and 5 bases from J, leaving 11 bases between. This CDR3 has 13 amino acids. For the CDR3, the DNA is TGCGCCAGCAGCTCCCGATTTCGGTATGGCTACACCTTC. Amino acid sequence: CASSSRFRYGYTF.

This chain connects TRBV2 to TRBJ1-1, with 9 bases identical to TRBD1. Trimming removed 7 bases from V and 6 bases from J; junction bases left unmatched: 9. Germline-derived CDR1 and CDR2 are SNHLY and FYNNEI. CDR3 length: 14 residues. DNA for the CDR3: TGTGCCAGCACGACCCATAGGACAGGGGCTGAAGCTTTCTTT. This translates into CASTTHRTGAEAFF.

V usage is TRBV30 and J usage is TRBJ1-2; D is possibly TRBD1 (6 bases). V was shortened by 0 bases and J by 0 bases, with 14 bases between the two germline ends. The germline V gene encodes CDR1 GTSNPN and CDR2 SVGIG (reference sequence). The CDR3 covers 16 residues. The CDR3 region has the DNA TGTGCCTGGAGTGTACGGTTCAGGGGAGCTAACTATGGCTACACCTTC. Amino acids: CAWSVRFRGANYGYTF.

The rearrangement links TRBV14 to TRBJ1-5; a weak D match, TRBD1 (6 bases). Germline CDR1 reads SGHDN; CDR2 reads FVKESK. This CDR3 is 14 amino acids long. The ends were cut back, 3 bases at V and 0 bases at J, with 6 bases in the middle. The CDR3 is CASSQGASNQPQHF. CDR3 bases: TGTGCCAGCAGCCAGGGGGCTAGCAATCAGCCCCAGCATTTT.

This clone was picked up a small number of times. The V and J genes are TRBV6-5 and TRBJ2-5; no reliable D call. V was cut by 2 bases and J by 4 bases, with 11 bases left in between. The germline V gene encodes CDR1 MNHEY and CDR2 SVGAGI. This CDR3 spans 14 amino acids. CDR3 DNA: TGTGCCAGCAGTTACGATGAGGATACAGAGACCCAGTACTTC. Its translation is CASSYDEDTETQYF.

CDR3 sequence (DNA): TGTGCCTGGACCGGGACAGTCTCTGGAAACACCATATATTTT. It codes for CAWTGTVSGNTIYF. The genes are TRBV30 and TRBJ1-3, with 7 nucleotides matching TRBD1. The CDR3 covers 14 residues. The germline V gene encodes CDR1 GTSNPN and CDR2 SVGIG (reference sequence). V was pared by 4 bases and J by 0 bases, with 3 bases of the junction left unmatched.

The chain recombines TRBV6-5 with TRBJ1-1, with D maybe TRBD1 (5 bases). The germline V gene has CDR1 MNHEY and CDR2 SVGAGI. V shed 2 bases and J shed 6 bases, with 13 bases lying between them. The CDR3 is 14 amino acids. CDR3 residues: CASSYLTAGAEAFF. CDR3 bases: TGTGCCAGCAGTTACCTGACAGCGGGCGCTGAAGCTTTCTTT.

The V call is TRBV7-2, the J call TRBJ1-2; 8 bases are a match to TRBD1. After removal of 2 bases from V and 8 bases from J, the junction contained 10 bases not matched to a gene. CDR1 and CDR2 (germline): SGHTA, FQGNSA. The CDR3 has 15 residues. The CDR3 is CASSLRAQGANGYTF. The DNA for the CDR3 is TGTGCCAGCAGCTTAAGGGCGCAGGGGGCGAACGGCTACACCTTC.

This clone appeared a single time. The chain carries TRBV2 and TRBJ2-7, with 9 bases that match TRBD1. Germline values: CDR1 SNHLY, CDR2 FYNNEI. This CDR3 contains 13 residues. V was clipped by 4 bases and J by 3 bases; unmatched bases: 1. Here the CDR3 reads CASSGQGDYEQYF. In DNA form, the CDR3 reads TGTGCCAGCAGTGGACAGGGGGACTACGAGCAGTACTTC.